The table lists the clone carrying this T cell receptor (beta chain) with many counts. Its antigen is still unknown. This sample was taken from a study of T cells in Graves' hyperthyroidism and ophthalmopathy. In germline, CDR1 is MNHEY, CDR2 SVGEGT. CDR3 length: 15 amino acids. The V gene end was trimmed by 7 bases and the J gene end by 4 bases; junction bases not matched to a gene: 9. Template material for amplifying TCR beta CDR3 regions consisted of RNA transcripts. The HTBI primer set served for first-round RT-PCR of the TCR CDR3. TCRdb processed the multiplex PCR reads anew with MiXCR; each CDR3 protein has one entry. This sample has about 600,000 distinct CDR3 sequences; approximately 16% occur once, and the top ten carry less than 3.5%. General study points: Ophthalmopathy cases were set apart from stable hyperthyroidism by a 13 V-J model.

The clonotype was recovered from a middle-aged woman with Graves' ophthalmopathy. This chain uses TRBV6-2 or TRBV6-3 with TRBJ2-5, with TRBD2 identical over 10 bases. The specimen was blood. The CDR3 loop is CASTRDIAGGETQYF. The CDR3 region has the DNA TGTGCCAGCACCAGAGACATAGCGGGAGGAGAGACCCAGTACTTC.